This TCR beta chain emerged from a study of OX40 agonist ivuxolimab in advanced cancers. For the study at large: Each patient was given ivuxolimab into a vein every 2 weeks, at 0.01 to 10 mg/kg. People in dose escalation had one of these cancers: hepatocellular carcinoma, melanoma, renal cell or head and neck cancer.

CDR3 size: 15 residues. Unmatched junction bases numbered 3, after V lost 1 base and J lost 8 bases. In germline, CDR1 is SEHNR, CDR2 FQNEAQ (reference sequence). Clones were read by immunoSEQ multiplex PCR, and TCRdb kept only the in-frame ones, dropping some. This sample carries more than 75,000 clones, less than 90% of them seen once, and the ten largest clones take roughly 1.1%. The sample in question was CD4+ or CD8+ T cells sorted from blood, obtained in a trial of the OX40 agonist ivuxolimab. The receptor's source is an adult with an advanced solid tumor such as melanoma, head and neck, liver or kidney cancer. The chain is built from TRBV7-9 and TRBJ2-1; TRBD2 aligns across 12 bases. In nucleotides, the CDR3 is TGTGCCAGCAGCTTAGTACTAGCGGGGGGCGATGAGCAGTTCTTC. Translating gives CASSLVLAGGDEQFF. Full variable domain (missing parts from reference TRBV7-9 and TRBJ2-1): DTGVSQNPRHKITKRGQNVTFRCDPISEHNRLYWYRQTLGQGPEFLTYFQNEAQLEKSRLLSDRFSAERPKGSFSTLEIQRTEQGDSAMYLCASSLVLAGGDEQFFGPGTRLTVL.